This entry lists 9 T cell receptor beta chains sequenced from one sample in a study of technical replicates of blood from a few donors. Method: immunoSEQ multiplex PCR; TCRdb's copy keeps in-frame clones and lacks some. Found here are 65,000 to 80,000 clones, around 95% of them singletons; the top ten hold roughly 0.26%. Input material: T cells isolated from PBMCs. These receptors were taken from a human donor in good health.

This CDR3 is CASSLVGQGAYEQYF. In nucleotides, the CDR3 is TGTGCCAGCAGCTTAGTCGGACAGGGGGCCTACGAGCAGTACTTC. The rearrangement links TRBV11-2 to TRBJ2-7, with 10 bases aligning to TRBD1. The junction had 2 bases not matched to a gene; V was cut back by 1 base and J by 2 bases. The CDR3 has 15 amino acids. Germline assignment: CDR1 SGHAT and CDR2 FQNNGV.

The V and J genes are TRBV19 and TRBJ2-1; TRBD1 aligns across 8 bases. Germline trimming cut 7 bases from V and 3 bases from J; bases unmatched to any gene: 5. CDR1 is LNHDA and CDR2 is SQIVND in the germline V gene (reference sequence). This CDR3 has 14 amino acids. The CDR3 nucleotides are TGTGCCAGTAAAAAGGACAGGGACTACAATGAGCAGTTCTTC. This sequence encodes CASKKDRDYNEQFF.

This clone occurred once. This chain connects TRBV19 to TRBJ1-2, with 8 bases matching TRBD1. The germline V gene has CDR1 LNHDA and CDR2 SQIVND (reference sequence). CDR3 length equals 19 residues. V was pared by 6 bases and J by 0 bases, with 18 bases of the junction left unmatched. Here the CDR3 reads CASRDWTGRPQSSNYGYTF. CDR3 DNA: TGTGCCAGTAGGGATTGGACAGGGAGACCTCAGTCTTCTAACTATGGCTACACCTTC.

The table lists this clone with a count of one. The chain couples TRBV5-1 to TRBJ1-1; 7 bases are shared with TRBD1. The V gene's germline CDR1 is SGHRS and CDR2 YFSETQ. This CDR3 spans 15 amino acids. V lost 0 bases, J lost 4 bases, and 6 bases stayed unmatched. Written as DNA, the CDR3 is TGCGCCAGCAGCTTGGCAGGGCCAGGGGGCACTGAAGCTTTCTTT. Residues: CASSLAGPGGTEAFF.

The rearrangement links TRBV10-3 to TRBJ2-1; D is possibly TRBD2 (6 bases). V lost 4 bases and J lost 10, with 11 bases in between. Germline V CDR1 and CDR2: ENHRY, SYGVKD. The CDR3 runs to 12 residues. CDR3 sequence reads: CAISVEGWEQFF. The CDR3 nucleotides are TGTGCCATCAGTGTGGAGGGATGGGAGCAGTTCTTC.

The rearrangement links TRBV4-1 to TRBJ2-2; 12 bases match TRBD1. J gave up 3 bases and V 1 base, and 15 bases lay outside the gene matches. This CDR3 has 21 residues. CDR1 and CDR2 from the germline V gene are MGHRA and YSYEKL. This CDR3 is CASSQAPPWDRGRMDTGELFF. The CDR3 coding sequence is TGCGCCAGCAGCCAAGCCCCTCCGTGGGACAGGGGGCGGATGGACACCGGGGAGCTGTTTTTT.

The chain combines TRBV30 with TRBJ2-1, with 9 nucleotides matching TRBD2. The CDR3 spans 15 residues. Germline CDR1 reads GTSNPN; CDR2 reads SVGIG (reference sequence). The V segment lost 0 bases and the J segment 0 bases; nucleotides outside the gene matches: 0. The CDR3 loop is CAWSVAGGSYNEQFF. CDR3 nucleotide sequence: TGTGCCTGGAGTGTAGCGGGGGGCTCCTACAATGAGCAGTTCTTC.

The chain uses TRBV2 and TRBJ2-2, with D possibly matching TRBD2 (6 bases). Germline values: CDR1 SNHLY, CDR2 FYNNEI. This CDR3 comprises 15 residues. V lost 2 bases and J lost 5, with 12 bases in between. The CDR3 protein is CASSERGGYTGELFF. The CDR3 nucleotides are TGTGCCAGCAGTGAAAGAGGAGGGTATACCGGGGAGCTGTTTTTT.

This chain links TRBV5-8 with TRBJ1-2, with D maybe TRBD1 (6 bases). Germline V gives CDR1 SGHTS, CDR2 YDEGEE. This CDR3 contains 16 residues. V lost 4 bases and J 8 bases, leaving 24 bases between the germline ends. This CDR3 is CASSRPINRDKGGYTF. In nucleotides, the CDR3 is TGTGCCAGCAGCCGCCCGATAAACAGGGACAAAGGGGGCTACACCTTC.